This T cell receptor (beta chain) was identified in a study of blood T cell repertoires in COVID-19. Overall study context: From T cells, B-cell-depleted T cells, or PBMCs came the material, which was cDNA or gDNA.

The assay was immunoSEQ multiplex PCR, and TCRdb's table has in-frame clones only and misses some. The sample has about 120,000 clones, around 86% seen once. V was shortened by 4 bases and J by 4 bases, with 16 bases between the two germline ends. The germline gives CDR1 SGHDN, CDR2 FVKESK. The CDR3 length is 15 residues. The chain links TRBV14 to TRBJ1-2; a weak D match, TRBD1 (6 bases). This TCR came from an older woman with acute or convalescent COVID-19. The sample comprised peripheral blood. The CDR3 reads CASSPREGGGYGYTF. CDR3 coding DNA: TGTGCCAGCAGCCCCCGGGAAGGGGGTGGCTATGGCTACACCTTC. Combining the CDR3 with reference TRBV14 and TRBJ1-2 gives the whole variable domain EAGVTQFPSHSVIEKGQTVTLRCDPISGHDNLYWYRRVMGKEIKFLLHFVKESKQDESGMPNNRFLAERTGGTYSTLKVQPAELEDSGVYFCASSPREGGGYGYTFGSGTRLTVV.